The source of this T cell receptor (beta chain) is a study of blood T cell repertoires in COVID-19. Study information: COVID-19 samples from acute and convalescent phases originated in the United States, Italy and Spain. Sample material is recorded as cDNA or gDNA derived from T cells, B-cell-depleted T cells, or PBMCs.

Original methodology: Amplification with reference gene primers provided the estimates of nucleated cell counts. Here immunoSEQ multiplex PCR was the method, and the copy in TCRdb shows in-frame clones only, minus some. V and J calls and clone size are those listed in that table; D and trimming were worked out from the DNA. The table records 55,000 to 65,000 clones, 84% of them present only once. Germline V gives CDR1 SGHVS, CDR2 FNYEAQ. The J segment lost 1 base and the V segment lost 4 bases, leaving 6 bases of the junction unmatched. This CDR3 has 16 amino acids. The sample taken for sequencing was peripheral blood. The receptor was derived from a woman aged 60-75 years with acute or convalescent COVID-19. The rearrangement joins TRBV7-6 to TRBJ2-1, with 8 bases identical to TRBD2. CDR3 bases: TGTGCCAGCAGCTCGTTTGGCGGGGGGTCCTACAATGAGCAGTTCTTC. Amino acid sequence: CASSSFGGGSYNEQFF.